The 7 T cell receptor beta chains below all came from one sample that was sequenced in a study of blood T cells in healthy people across ages. With a J-beta primer mix and a sample-barcoded 5' primer, a second PCR ran 7 to 11 cycles. MiXCR, run by TCRdb on the 5' RACE reads, gives a single entry per CDR3 protein. The sample lists about 640,000 distinct CDR3 sequences; under 70% were seen once. The sequenced material came from blood. The receptors here all came from a man in his 60s in good health.

Comment on this clonotype: The junction departs from germline at one end; a sequencing error may be responsible. The chain uses TRBV5-1 and TRBJ2-5; maybe TRBD1 (5 bases). Looked up from germline, CDR1 is SGHRS and CDR2 is YFSETQ. The CDR3 runs 15 residues. CDR3 coding DNA: TGCACCAGCAGCTTGGAAGTGGGGCCACAAGAGACCCAGTACTTC. Translating it yields CTSSLEVGPQETQYF.

The chain carries TRBV29-1 and TRBJ1-1; the D gene is possibly TRBD1 (5 bases). From germline, CDR1 is SQVTM and CDR2 ANQGSEA. Between the trimmed V and J ends, which lost 5 bases and 7 bases, there was a span of 14 bases. The CDR3 has 12 residues. CDR3 in amino acids: CSVRGRFDEAFF. CDR3 nucleotides: TGCAGCGTTCGGGGGAGGTTCGATGAAGCTTTCTTT. The full variable domain, rest sourced from reference TRBV29-1 and TRBJ1-1, is SAVISQKPSRDICQRGTSLTIQCQVDSQVTMMFWYRQQPGQSLTLIATANQGSEATYESGFVIDKFPISRPNLTFSTLTVSNMSPEDSSIYLCSVRGRFDEAFFGQGTRLTVV.

V and J are TRBV4-1 and TRBJ2-7; TRBD2 matches 9 bases. This CDR3 has 14 residues. V gave up 1 base and J gave up 6 bases; unmatched junction bases: 4. From germline, CDR1 is MGHRA and CDR2 YSYEKL. CDR3 in amino acids: CASSQVIAGAEQYF. CDR3 nucleotides: TGCGCCAGCAGCCAAGTGATAGCGGGGGCCGAGCAGTACTTC.

This chain links TRBV3-1 with TRBJ1-1; 7 bases are shared with TRBD1. The germline V gene has CDR1 LGHDT and CDR2 YNNKEL (reference sequence). The junction had 12 bases not matched to a gene; V was cut back by 5 bases and J by 9 bases. The CDR3 covers 14 residues. In DNA, the CDR3 is TGTGCCAGCAGCGAAAGTGGGACAGCCGGAAAAGCTTTCTTT. Its protein is CASSESGTAGKAFF.

This clonotype was detected ten times or more. The rearrangement joins TRBV10-2 to TRBJ2-7, with a weak D call TRBD1 (5 bases). V lost 8 bases and J lost 2, with 16 bases in between. Germline V gene lookup returns CDR1 WSHSY and CDR2 SAAADI. The CDR3 is 14 residues long. CDR3 in amino acids: CASGKDTPTYEQYF. The CDR3, as DNA: TGCGCCAGCGGAAAGGACACCCCAACCTACGAGCAGTACTTC.

The V and J genes are TRBV28 and TRBJ2-7; D possibly uses TRBD1 or TRBD2 (5 bases each). The J call may be faulty, since TRBJ2-5 better matches the DNA end. This CDR3 is built from 14 residues. Per germline, CDR1 MDHEN and CDR2 SYDVKM. This CDR3 reads CASSLIGAGETQYF. CDR3 nucleotides: TGTGCCAGCAGTCTAATAGGGGCGGGAGAGACCCAGTACTTC.

The J gene is TRBJ2-3, the V gene TRBV7-2, with TRBD2 identical over 7 bases. This CDR3 has 15 amino acids. With 5 bases clipped from V and 2 bases from J, the junction kept 7 bases outside the gene matches. From germline, CDR1 is SGHTA and CDR2 FQGNSA. The CDR3 DNA is TGTGCCAGCAGCCGTAGGGCGGGGGACACAGATACGCAGTATTTT. Its protein is CASSRRAGDTDTQYF.